This T cell receptor (beta chain) was retrieved from a study of cytomegalovirus exposure and HLA in healthy donors. Study-level information: In an early release, HLA-typed donors contributed approximately 80 million unique TCR sequences. Study-level findings and limits: Specificity of three CMV-associated chains for CMV antigens was verified in vitro.

CDR3 length: 13 residues. The germline V gene encodes CDR1 SGDLS and CDR2 YYNGEE. This clone has only one observation. As yet, its antigen is unknown. One end of the junction does not line up with germline, which may come from a read error. The donors comprised healthy bone marrow donors. Both 60 Vbeta primers and 13 Jbeta primers went into the PCR. Generated by immunoSEQ multiplex PCR, the TCRdb table keeps only in-frame clones and is missing some. This table holds more than 110,000 clones, 65% to 85% found once. The sequencing sample was made of PBMCs. This clonotype was sampled from a man in his late teens or twenties in good health and CMV-seronegative. This sequence joins TRBV9 and TRBJ2-3; tentative D call: TRBD2 (5 bases). The CDR3, as DNA: TGTGCCAGCAGCGTAGCTGAGTGGGGAGCAGCCAAATTT. This sequence encodes CASSVAEWGAAKF.